These 12 T cell receptor beta chains were all obtained from the same sample, sequenced in a study of OX40 agonist ivuxolimab in advanced cancers. Method: immunoSEQ multiplex PCR; TCRdb's copy keeps in-frame clones and lacks some. The sample comprises roughly 50,000 clones, about 82% of which are singletons, and roughly 0.9% rests with the top ten. The sample was CD4+ or CD8+ T cells sorted from blood, taken in a trial of the OX40 agonist ivuxolimab. These receptors were taken from an adult with an advanced solid tumor such as melanoma, head and neck, liver or kidney cancer.

This clone has more than one count but fewer than ten. V gene TRBV4-1 combines with J gene TRBJ1-6; D uncertain. V shed 4 bases and J shed 5 bases, with 18 bases lying between them. The CDR3 extends over 17 amino acids. In germline, CDR1 is MGHRA, CDR2 YSYEKL. CDR3 sequence (DNA): TGCGCCAGCAGCCCTAGGTCGGGCAGGAACAATAATTCACCCCTCCACTTT. Translation gives CASSPRSGRNNNSPLHF.

The J gene is TRBJ1-1, the V gene TRBV5-1; TRBD1 aligns across 8 bases. This CDR3 has 18 amino acids. V lost 1 base to trimming and J lost 0 bases; unmatched junction nucleotides: 11. CDR1 is SGHRS and CDR2 is YFSETQ in the germline V gene. The CDR3 nucleotides are TGCGCCAGCAGCTTGCTTGGGGCAGGGGGCGGGGTGAACACTGAAGCTTTCTTT. Protein product: CASSLLGAGGGVNTEAFF.

This clone was seen only once. This chain joins TRBV19 and TRBJ1-2; no reliable D call. Germline CDR1 is LNHDA and CDR2 is SQIVND (reference sequence). The CDR3 is made up of 12 amino acids. Trimming took off 2 bases at V and 3 bases at J, with 4 bases between the two ends. CDR3 in amino acids: CASSIRDYGYTF. DNA for the CDR3: TGTGCCAGTAGTATACGGGACTATGGCTACACCTTC.

The V gene is TRBV18, the J gene TRBJ2-5; 8 bases agree with TRBD1. With V trimmed by 6 bases and J by 5 bases, 5 bases remained unmatched. CDR1 is KGHSH, CDR2 LQKENI, per germline. The CDR3 covers 13 residues. CDR3: CASSTGGQETQYF. As DNA, the CDR3 is TGTGCCAGCTCCACAGGGGGACAGGAGACCCAGTACTTC.

This clone was observed many times. The chain recombines TRBV6-5 with TRBJ1-1; tentatively, D is TRBD1 (5 bases). This CDR3 contains 14 residues. With 2 bases removed from V and 1 base from J, the gap between germline ends came to 8 bases. The V gene's germline CDR1 is MNHEY and CDR2 SVGAGI. As DNA, the CDR3 is TGTGCCAGCAGTTACATCGGGGGGAACACTGAAGCTTTCTTT. This gives the protein CASSYIGGNTEAFF.

The chain recombines TRBV6-5 with TRBJ1-1; TRBD1 matches at 7 bases. Germline CDR1 reads MNHEY; CDR2 reads SVGAGI. The CDR3 covers 15 residues. Germline trimming cut 6 bases from V and 0 bases from J; bases unmatched to any gene: 7. DNA of the CDR3: TGTGCCAGCAGCCGACGGACAGGACTGAACACTGAAGCTTTCTTT. It translates to CASSRRTGLNTEAFF.

In its sample, this clone was seen once. The V and J genes are TRBV10-2 and TRBJ1-1, with D hard to call. Trimming cost V 9 bases and J 0 bases, with 5 bases left between them. The CDR3 covers 11 residues. CDR1 is WSHSY and CDR2 is SAAADI in the germline V gene. The CDR3 loop reads CASHLNTEAFF. The CDR3 bases are TGCGCCAGTCACTTGAACACTGAAGCTTTCTTT.

This clone was seen a single time. The chain combines TRBV9 with TRBJ2-2; TRBD2 matches at 11 bases. The ends lost 0 bases at V and 5 bases at J; junction bases unmatched: 9. Germline lookup yields CDR1 SGDLS and CDR2 YYNGEE. This CDR3 contains 18 residues. This CDR3 reads CASSVVGLAGGATGELFF. CDR3 DNA sequence: TGTGCCAGCAGCGTAGTTGGGCTAGCGGGGGGCGCGACCGGGGAGCTGTTTTTT.

This clone was picked up one time. The genes are TRBV5-4 and TRBJ2-3; D gene unclear. The CDR3 contains 14 residues. V gave up 0 bases and J gave up 0 bases, with 5 bases separating them. Germline loops: CDR1 SGHNT, CDR2 YYREEE (reference sequence). The DNA of the CDR3 is TGTGCCAGCAGCTTGGGTCGGAGCACAGATACGCAGTATTTT. Protein sequence: CASSLGRSTDTQYF. Variable domain in full (rest from reference TRBV5-4 and TRBJ2-3): ETGVTQSPTHLIKTRGQQVTLRCSSQSGHNTVSWYQQALGQGPQFIFQYYREEENGRGNFPPRFSGLQFPNYSSELNVNALELDDSALYLCASSLGRSTDTQYFGPGTRLTVL.

This chain connects TRBV30 to TRBJ1-3; tentatively, D is TRBD1 (6 bases). Germline lookup yields CDR1 GTSNPN and CDR2 SVGIG (reference sequence). The V end was cut by 3 bases, the J end by 0 bases, with 9 bases between. This CDR3 contains 14 residues. In nucleotides, the CDR3 is TGTGCCTGGAGACAGGGAATCTCTGGAAACACCATATATTTT. It codes for CAWRQGISGNTIYF.

The CDR3 region is CASSSPRRAGYGYTF. Written as DNA, the CDR3 is TGTGCCAGCAGTTCCCCCAGGAGAGCTGGCTATGGCTACACCTTC. The chain has TRBV6-5 and TRBJ1-2; D is unclear. Germline-derived CDR1 and CDR2 are MNHEY and SVGAGI. V was trimmed by 4 bases and J by 4 bases, leaving 16 bases between them. The CDR3 is 15 residues long.

This clone was counted a few times. The gene calls are TRBV7-9 and TRBJ1-1, with D uncertain. The CDR3 runs 13 residues. Germline values: CDR1 SEHNR, CDR2 FQNEAQ (reference sequence). Trimming took off 7 bases at V and 0 bases at J, with 9 bases between the two ends. DNA of the CDR3: TGTGCCAGCACGAGAAGCTTGAACACTGAAGCTTTCTTT. It yields the protein CASTRSLNTEAFF.